This T cell receptor beta chain was observed in a study of somatic mutations in cytotoxic T cells in rheumatoid arthritis. The protocol was immunoSEQ multiplex PCR, while the TCRdb copy is restricted to in-frame clones and leaves out a portion. The sample holds about 20,000 clones, roughly 84% seen once. The V end was cut by 3 bases, the J end by 8 bases, with 14 bases between. CDR3 length equals 13 residues. Germline V gene sequence: CDR1 SGDLS, CDR2 YYNGEE. The specimen was CD8+ T cells sorted from blood. The receptor was derived from a woman between 50 and 59 years old in good health. The chain has TRBV9 and TRBJ1-1; D remains ambiguous. CDR3 coding DNA: TGTGCCAGCAGCGCCTCAGATCCGGGGGAAGCTTTCTTT. This encodes CASSASDPGEAFF.